Shown below are 23 T cell receptor beta chains from a single sample sequenced in a study. One entry per CDR3 protein results from TCRdb running MiXCR on the RT-PCR reads. This table holds almost 700,000 distinct CDR3 sequences, about 14% found once. The sequenced sample was memory CD4+ T cells from blood. The origin of the receptors is a female donor in good health, serving as a healthy control.

The rearrangement joins TRBV7-2 to TRBJ2-1; TRBD1 aligns across 8 bases. The CDR3 runs 16 residues. The V and J ends lost 5 bases and 7 bases, in that order; junction bases with no gene match: 13. The germline V gene encodes CDR1 SGHTA and CDR2 FQGNSA. The CDR3 loop reads CASSLPRGRWLNEQFF. CDR3 sequence (DNA): TGTGCCAGCAGCCTACCCAGGGGGCGATGGTTGAATGAGCAGTTCTTC.

This clonotype was seen a few times. This chain joins TRBV20-1 and TRBJ1-5; the match to TRBD1 covers 7 bases. Unmatched junction bases numbered 17, after V lost 6 bases and J lost 6 bases. This CDR3 has 16 amino acids. CDR1 and CDR2 from the germline V gene are DFQATT and SNEGSKA (reference sequence). This chain's CDR3 is CSAPPQGSSPGQPQHF. In DNA, the CDR3 is TGCAGTGCCCCACCACAGGGGTCTTCTCCGGGTCAGCCCCAGCATTTT.

The chain employs TRBV18 and TRBJ1-2; TRBD1 agrees at 7 bases. The CDR3 extends over 13 amino acids. In germline, CDR1 is KGHSH, CDR2 LQKENI. The V gene end was trimmed by 0 bases and the J gene end by 6 bases; junction bases not matched to a gene: 1. The CDR3 region has the DNA TGTGCCAGCTCACCACCGGACAGGCATGGCTACACCTTC. Amino acid sequence: CASSPPDRHGYTF.

J is TRBJ2-6 and V is TRBV15, with a weak D call TRBD2 (5 bases). Germline V gene data show CDR1 as LNHNV and CDR2 as YYDKDF (reference sequence). The CDR3 length is 19 residues. With 1 base removed from V and 0 bases from J, the gap between germline ends came to 16 bases. The CDR3 bases are TGTGCCACCAGCAGAGGCTTAGAGGGTAGCCTCTCTGGGGCCAACGTCCTGACTTTC. As protein: CATSRGLEGSLSGANVLTF.

As for this clonotype: A much larger clone differs by one base, so this may be a read error. The chain is built from TRBV6-4 and TRBJ2-1; 8 nucleotides align to TRBD2. Germline CDR1 is MRHNA and CDR2 is SNTAGT. This CDR3 has 12 residues. DNA for the CDR3: TGTACCAGCAGTGGAGGTAGCGGGATTCGGTTCTTC. It encodes CTSSGGSGIRFF.

The rearrangement joins TRBV9 to TRBJ2-2, with TRBD1 identical over 7 bases. Germline V gene data show CDR1 as SGDLS and CDR2 as YYNGEE. This CDR3 comprises 16 residues. The V segment lost 2 bases and the J segment 0 bases; nucleotides outside the gene matches: 4. The CDR3 loop is CASSVSGTANTGELFF. The CDR3 DNA sequence: TGTGCCAGCAGCGTCTCCGGGACAGCGAACACCGGGGAGCTGTTTTTT. The whole variable domain, remainder taken from reference TRBV9 and TRBJ2-2, is DSGVTQTPKHLITATGQRVTLRCSPRSGDLSVYWYQQSLDQGLQFLIQYYNGEERAKGNILERFSAQQFPDLHSELNLSSLELGDSALYFCASSVSGTANTGELFFGEGSRLTVL.

This chain joins TRBV7-2 and TRBJ2-5; D ambiguous. The CDR3 length is 15 residues. V shed 2 bases and J shed 2 bases, with 12 bases lying between them. CDR1 and CDR2 (germline): SGHTA, FQGNSA. CDR3 sequence: CASSLSGQLQETQYF. CDR3 DNA sequence: TGTGCCAGCAGCTTATCCGGGCAGCTACAAGAGACCCAGTACTTC.

The chain recombines TRBV11-2 with TRBJ1-1; tentatively, D is TRBD1 (5 bases). V gave up 5 bases and J gave up 3 bases, with 19 bases separating them. The CDR3 is made up of 16 amino acids. Germline lookup yields CDR1 SGHAT and CDR2 FQNNGV. CDR3 in amino acids: CASSPPRWGADTEAFF. CDR3 bases: TGTGCCAGCAGCCCCCCCAGATGGGGCGCCGACACTGAAGCTTTCTTT. The full variable domain, completed using reference TRBV11-2 and TRBJ1-1, is EAGVAQSPRYKIIEKRQSVAFWCNPISGHATLYWYQQILGQGPKLLIQFQNNGVVDDSQLPKDRFSAERLKGVDSTLKIQPAKLEDSAVYLCASSPPRWGADTEAFFGQGTRLTVV.

This clonotype was counted a few times. The genes are TRBV6-1 and TRBJ1-1, with TRBD1 matching over 7 bases. Losses at the gene ends were 1 base for V and 5 bases for J; bases not matched to a gene: 4. This CDR3 comprises 14 residues. Germline V CDR1 and CDR2: MNHNS, SASEGT. CDR3 amino acids: CASSEGQGETEAFF. The CDR3 bases are TGTGCCAGCAGTGAAGGGCAGGGGGAAACTGAAGCTTTCTTT.

This clonotype was counted between two and nine times. The chain uses TRBV20-1 and TRBJ2-1; no clear D. Germline V gene data show CDR1 as DFQATT and CDR2 as SNEGSKA (reference sequence). The CDR3 contains 16 residues. V was shortened by 3 bases and J by 4 bases, with 19 bases between the two germline ends. The CDR3 sequence is CSASRSPGFQYNEQFF. The CDR3 DNA reads as TGCAGTGCTAGCCGATCCCCTGGATTCCAATACAATGAGCAGTTCTTC.

CDR3 amino acids: CASSMTSGPREQYF. As DNA, the CDR3 is TGTGCCAGCAGTATGACTAGCGGACCTAGGGAGCAGTACTTC. This chain links TRBV12-3 or TRBV12-4 with TRBJ2-7; TRBD2 matches 9 bases. The CDR3 is made up of 14 amino acids. V gave up 5 bases and J gave up 7 bases; unmatched junction bases: 9.

This clonotype showed up many times. This chain links TRBV9 with TRBJ2-1; weak D call: TRBD2 (5 bases). The V gene lost 0 bases and the J gene lost 10 bases, with 14 bases spanning the gap. The CDR3 runs to 14 residues. The germline CDR1 and CDR2 sequences are SGDLS and YYNGEE. CDR3 region: CASSVGGGGAEQFF. DNA of the CDR3: TGTGCCAGCAGCGTAGGGGGTGGAGGTGCAGAGCAGTTCTTC.

The V and J genes are TRBV19 and TRBJ2-7, with 7 nucleotides matching TRBD2. The germline gives CDR1 LNHDA, CDR2 SQIVND (reference sequence). V dropped 3 bases and J dropped 3; count of bases not matched to a gene: 8. This CDR3 has 15 residues. CDR3 sequence (DNA): TGTGCCAGTAGTATTCTGGCTAGCGGTATCTACGAGCAGTACTTC. It encodes CASSILASGIYEQYF.

This clonotype has more than one count but fewer than ten. The chain is built from TRBV5-1 and TRBJ2-1; TRBD2 aligns across 9 bases. The V gene end was trimmed by 4 bases and the J gene end by 4 bases; junction bases not matched to a gene: 9. Germline CDR1 reads SGHRS; CDR2 reads YFSETQ. The CDR3 is made up of 16 amino acids. In nucleotides, the CDR3 is TGCGCCAGCAGCAAGCCTGCTAGCGGGAAATACAATGAGCAGTTCTTC. It yields the protein CASSKPASGKYNEQFF.

The chain uses TRBV18 and TRBJ1-2, with 8 bases fitting TRBD1. CDR3 length equals 15 residues. After removal of 2 bases from V and 3 bases from J, the junction contained 5 bases not matched to a gene. From germline, CDR1 is KGHSH and CDR2 LQKENI. The CDR3 protein is CASSPSDRADYGYTF. Here the CDR3 DNA reads TGTGCCAGCTCACCATCGGACAGGGCAGACTATGGCTACACCTTC.

The rearrangement links TRBV5-1 to TRBJ1-4; D gene unclear. Trimming left V 5 bases short and J 8 bases short, with 16 bases between. Germline loops: CDR1 SGHRS, CDR2 YFSETQ. This CDR3 is built from 14 residues. CDR3: CASSPGAQREKLFF. The CDR3 nucleotides read TGCGCCAGCAGTCCGGGCGCCCAGCGAGAAAAACTGTTTTTT.

Ten or more counts support this clonotype. The rearrangement links TRBV28 to TRBJ2-7; 8 bases fit TRBD1. The J segment lost 0 bases and the V segment lost 5 bases, leaving 6 bases of the junction unmatched. This CDR3 region has 15 residues. Germline loops: CDR1 MDHEN, CDR2 SYDVKM. The CDR3 spells CASSPGTGSSYEQYF. CDR3 nucleotide sequence: TGTGCCAGCAGTCCAGGGACAGGCTCCTCCTACGAGCAGTACTTC.

The chain couples TRBV28 to TRBJ1-5, with a tentative D call TRBD1 (5 bases). Germline lookup yields CDR1 MDHEN and CDR2 SYDVKM. The CDR3 sequence is 16 residues long. The V gene lost 4 bases and the J gene lost 4 bases, with 17 bases spanning the gap. The CDR3 reads CASSSLSGGVNQPQHF. The CDR3 DNA reads TGTGCCAGCAGTTCTCTTTCAGGAGGGGTTAATCAGCCCCAGCATTTT.

This clonotype was seen many times. The chain employs TRBV20-1 and TRBJ2-7; D gene ambiguous. CDR1 DFQATT and CDR2 SNEGSKA come from the germline V gene (reference sequence). This CDR3 contains 13 residues. Trimming shortened V by 5 bases and J by 4 bases, and 15 bases separated the two germline ends. DNA for the CDR3: TGCAGTGCTGCGAGGATAGAGTCGTACGAGCAGTACTTC. Translation gives CSAARIESYEQYF.

This clonotype was counted many times. The rearrangement joins TRBV9 to TRBJ1-4; D unclear. V shed 0 bases and J shed 0 bases, with 6 bases lying between them. From germline, CDR1 is SGDLS and CDR2 YYNGEE. The CDR3 runs to 15 residues. The CDR3 loop reads CASSVGGATNEKLFF. As DNA, the CDR3 is TGTGCCAGCAGCGTAGGGGGAGCAACTAATGAAAAACTGTTTTTT. The whole variable domain, filled in from reference TRBV9 and TRBJ1-4, reads DSGVTQTPKHLITATGQRVTLRCSPRSGDLSVYWYQQSLDQGLQFLIQYYNGEERAKGNILERFSAQQFPDLHSELNLSSLELGDSALYFCASSVGGATNEKLFFGSGTQLSVL.

This clonotype showed up many times. The rearrangement links TRBV28 to TRBJ2-4; 10 nucleotides align to TRBD2. The CDR3 spans 17 residues. The germline V gene has CDR1 MDHEN and CDR2 SYDVKM. Losses at the gene ends were 0 bases for V and 7 bases for J; bases not matched to a gene: 9. CDR3 sequence (DNA): TGTGCCAGCAGTTTATGGTCTAGCGGGAGTAGGGGCAACATTCAGTACTTC. This encodes CASSLWSSGSRGNIQYF.

This clonotype was counted between two and nine times. The V and J genes are TRBV24-1 and TRBJ2-1; D perhaps matches TRBD1 (6 bases). The CDR3 consists of 17 residues. CDR1 and CDR2 (germline): KGHDR, SFDVKD. V lost 9 bases and J lost 4, with 24 bases in between. The CDR3 DNA sequence: TGTGCCACCCCCGGGACACACATCCCCCCCAGATACAATGAGCAGTTCTTC. Encoded protein: CATPGTHIPPRYNEQFF.

The chain recombines TRBV20-1 with TRBJ2-1; D perhaps matches TRBD1 (6 bases). Trimming stripped 0 bases from V and 1 base from J, with 10 bases between. The CDR3 extends over 15 amino acids. Germline values: CDR1 DFQATT, CDR2 SNEGSKA (reference sequence). CDR3 nucleotide sequence: TGCAGTGCTAGAGATAAGGGGGAGTCCTACAATGAGCAGTTCTTC. Translating it yields CSARDKGESYNEQFF.